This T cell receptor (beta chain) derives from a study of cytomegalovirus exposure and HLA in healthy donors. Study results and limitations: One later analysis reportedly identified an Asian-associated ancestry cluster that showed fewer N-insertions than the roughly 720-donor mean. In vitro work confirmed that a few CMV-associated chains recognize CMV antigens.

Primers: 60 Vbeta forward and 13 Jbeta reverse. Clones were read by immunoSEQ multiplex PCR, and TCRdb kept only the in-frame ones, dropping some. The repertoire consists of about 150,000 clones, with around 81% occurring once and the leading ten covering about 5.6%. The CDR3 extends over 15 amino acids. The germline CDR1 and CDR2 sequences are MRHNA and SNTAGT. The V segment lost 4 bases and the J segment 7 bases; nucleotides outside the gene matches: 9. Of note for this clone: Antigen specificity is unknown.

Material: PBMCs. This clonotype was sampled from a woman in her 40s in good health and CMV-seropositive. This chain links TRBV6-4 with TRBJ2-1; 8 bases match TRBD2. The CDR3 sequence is CASSVLAAPLNEQFF. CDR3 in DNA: TGTGCCAGCAGTGTACTAGCGGCCCCATTGAATGAGCAGTTCTTC.